One and the same sample provided the 28 T cell receptor beta chains below, sequenced in a study of blood T cell repertoires in COVID-19. Sequencing was performed with immunoSEQ multiplex PCR; in TCRdb, only in-frame clones are kept and a portion is missing. The data show more than 100,000 clones, with about three quarters seen just once and about 0.84% held by the top ten. What was sequenced was peripheral blood. These receptors were obtained from a human donor with acute or convalescent COVID-19. The donor label of this sample is uncertain.

The rearrangement links TRBV2 to TRBJ1-5, with D tentatively TRBD1 (5 bases). Trimming removed 3 bases at V and 2 bases at J, with 11 bases between. The CDR3 spans 15 residues. The germline V gene has CDR1 SNHLY and CDR2 FYNNEI. The CDR3 DNA is TGTGCCAGCAGTGATGACAGTTCCCGCAATCAGCCCCAGCATTTT. Its translation is CASSDDSSRNQPQHF.

The chain links TRBV5-6 to TRBJ2-7; TRBD1 is a possible D gene (7 bases). Germline-derived CDR1 and CDR2 are SGHDT and YYEEEE. The CDR3 length is 14 residues. With 1 base removed from V and 7 bases from J, the gap between germline ends came to 15 bases. CDR3 in amino acids: CASSLRGDSREQYV. The CDR3 nucleotides read TGTGCCAGCAGCTTGAGGGGGGACAGTAGAGAGCAGTACGTC.

The CDR3 region is CASNPRGQGVGLPQHF. Written as DNA, the CDR3 is TGTGCCAGCAACCCTCGAGGACAGGGGGTAGGGTTGCCCCAGCATTTT. The chain couples TRBV28 to TRBJ1-5; 10 bases align to TRBD1. V was clipped by 7 bases and J by 9 bases; unmatched bases: 15. CDR3 length: 16 residues. CDR1 is MDHEN, CDR2 SYDVKM, per germline.

The chain joins TRBV5-1 to TRBJ2-5, with 9 bases aligning to TRBD2. The germline V gene has CDR1 SGHRS and CDR2 YFSETQ. J lost 6 bases, V lost 7 bases, and 7 bases had no gene match. The CDR3 runs to 13 residues. CDR3: CASESSGGKTQYF. In DNA form, the CDR3 reads TGCGCCAGCGAAAGTAGCGGGGGAAAGACCCAGTACTTC.

V usage is TRBV12-3 or TRBV12-4 and J usage is TRBJ2-5, with no clear D. The CDR3 totals 11 residues. Trimming pared 10 bases from V and 0 bases from J, leaving 6 bases between. The DNA for the CDR3 is TGTGCCACCGCGTACCAAGAGACCCAGTACTTC. Its protein product is CATAYQETQYF.

The chain uses TRBV11-2 and TRBJ2-3, with 14 bases aligning to TRBD2. V lost 3 bases, J lost 1 base, and 0 bases stayed unmatched. Germline V gene lookup returns CDR1 SGHAT and CDR2 FQNNGV. This CDR3 contains 16 residues. The CDR3 sequence is CASSLGLAGGTDTQYF. Here the CDR3 DNA reads TGTGCCAGCAGCTTGGGACTAGCGGGGGGCACAGATACGCAGTATTTT.

This chain connects TRBV29-1 to TRBJ1-4; unclear D gene. This CDR3 has 12 residues. CDR1 and CDR2 from the germline V gene are SQVTM and ANQGSEA. V lost 7 bases and J 3 bases, leaving 9 bases between the germline ends. CDR3 region: CSAVVANEKLFF. The CDR3 DNA follows: TGCAGCGCCGTTGTAGCTAATGAAAAACTGTTTTTT.

The chain combines TRBV9 with TRBJ1-5; no definite D call. CDR1 is SGDLS, CDR2 YYNGEE, per germline. Trimming left V 7 bases short and J 3 bases short, with 17 bases between. This CDR3 spans 15 amino acids. The chain's CDR3 is CASSRVAGYNQPQHF. CDR3 in DNA: TGTGCCAGCTCTCGCGTGGCGGGATACAATCAGCCCCAGCATTTT.

The rearrangement links TRBV24-1 to TRBJ1-2; no firm D call. This CDR3 is built from 14 residues. The germline V and J ends were trimmed by 5 bases and 0 bases, with 9 bases remaining between them. The germline gives CDR1 KGHDR, CDR2 SFDVKD. For the CDR3, the DNA is TGTGCCACCAGTGTGGCCAGATCTAACTATGGCTACACCTTC. Translation: CATSVARSNYGYTF.

The chain has TRBV6-5 and TRBJ1-1, with TRBD1 as a possible D gene (5 bases). V gave up 2 bases and J gave up 6 bases, with 10 bases separating them. This CDR3 has 13 residues. Per the germline V gene, CDR1 is MNHEY and CDR2 is SVGAGI. CDR3 DNA: TGTGCCAGCAGTTACGGGGGGTACCCTGAAGCTTTCTTT. It translates to CASSYGGYPEAFF.

J is TRBJ2-5 and V is TRBV6-2 or TRBV6-3, with D possibly being TRBD2 (7 bases). The germline CDR1 and CDR2 sequences are MNHEY and SVGEGT. The CDR3 spans 17 residues. Trimming cost V 5 bases and J 4 bases, with 23 bases left between them. CDR3 in DNA: TGTGCCAGCAGTACCAACATGAGGGGGGGGGCCGGAGAGACCCAGTACTTC. Encoded protein: CASSTNMRGGAGETQYF.

The chain is built from TRBV29-1 and TRBJ2-6; weak D call: TRBD2 (5 bases). V was shortened by 5 bases and J by 0 bases, with 17 bases between the two germline ends. The CDR3 covers 17 residues. CDR1 and CDR2 (germline): SQVTM, ANQGSEA. The CDR3 here is CSVFSAGLTSGANVLTF. CDR3 DNA sequence: TGCAGCGTTTTCAGCGCGGGTTTGACCTCTGGGGCCAACGTCCTGACTTTC. The full variable domain, its missing parts supplied by reference TRBV29-1 and TRBJ2-6, is SAVISQKPSRDICQRGTSLTIQCQVDSQVTMMFWYRQQPGQSLTLIATANQGSEATYESGFVIDKFPISRPNLTFSTLTVSNMSPEDSSIYLCSVFSAGLTSGANVLTFGAGSRLTVL.

In its sample, this clone was seen once. The chain is built from TRBV4-1 and TRBJ2-5; TRBD1 is a possible D gene (6 bases). The CDR3 spans 15 residues. V was trimmed by 0 bases and J by 7 bases, leaving 15 bases between them. The germline gives CDR1 MGHRA, CDR2 YSYEKL. This CDR3 is CASSQEDSQHGTQYF. CDR3 DNA sequence: TGCGCCAGCAGCCAAGAGGACAGTCAGCACGGGACCCAGTACTTC.

This clone was counted once. This chain connects TRBV29-1 to TRBJ1-3; no firm D call. The CDR3 is 11 residues long. Trimming left V 4 bases short and J 2 bases short, with 3 bases between. Germline V gene sequence: CDR1 SQVTM, CDR2 ANQGSEA. DNA of the CDR3: TGCAGCGTTGTCGCTGGAAACACCATATATTTT. Protein: CSVVAGNTIYF.

This chain connects TRBV7-9 to TRBJ1-5; 7 bases line up with TRBD1. J gave up 3 bases and V 1 base, and 3 bases lay outside the gene matches. The germline gives CDR1 SEHNR, CDR2 FQNEAQ (reference sequence). The CDR3 is made up of 15 amino acids. CDR3: CASSLGGTVNQPQHF. The DNA of the CDR3 is TGTGCCAGCAGCTTAGGTGGGACAGTCAATCAGCCCCAGCATTTT.

CDR3 in DNA: TGTGCCAGCAGGACTACCGGGACTAGCGGACACACAGATACGCAGTATTTT. This encodes CASRTTGTSGHTDTQYF. The chain couples TRBV7-9 to TRBJ2-3, with TRBD2 identical over 11 bases. CDR1 and CDR2 (germline): SEHNR, FQNEAQ (reference sequence). V lost 6 bases to trimming and J lost 2 bases; unmatched junction nucleotides: 10. CDR3 length: 17 residues.

The chain joins TRBV2 to TRBJ1-3; D remains ambiguous. V lost 2 bases and J 0 bases, leaving 11 bases between the germline ends. Germline V gene data show CDR1 as SNHLY and CDR2 as FYNNEI. The CDR3 consists of 16 residues. In nucleotides, the CDR3 is TGTGCCAGCAGTGAACTCCGGGTCACCTCTGGAAACACCATATATTTT. Translating gives CASSELRVTSGNTIYF.

In this sample, this clone turned up once. V gene TRBV24-1 combines with J gene TRBJ2-3; 7 bases match TRBD1. The J segment lost 0 bases and the V segment lost 5 bases, leaving 7 bases of the junction unmatched. The CDR3 sequence is 16 residues long. Germline V CDR1 and CDR2: KGHDR, SFDVKD. CDR3 nucleotides: TGTGCCACCAGTGGACAGGGTCCCCATAGCACAGATACGCAGTATTTT. This encodes CATSGQGPHSTDTQYF.

The chain recombines TRBV9 with TRBJ2-3; D may be TRBD2 (7 bases). Germline V gene sequence: CDR1 SGDLS, CDR2 YYNGEE. This CDR3 contains 15 residues. The germline V and J ends were trimmed by 1 base and 4 bases, with 13 bases remaining between them. The CDR3 sequence: CASSVRGAGADTQYF. The CDR3 DNA follows: TGTGCCAGCAGCGTACGGGGGGCAGGAGCAGATACGCAGTATTTT.

The chain carries TRBV2 and TRBJ1-1; no firm D call. In germline, CDR1 is SNHLY, CDR2 FYNNEI. Trimming cost V 10 bases and J 8 bases, with 11 bases left between them. The CDR3 spans 10 residues. CDR3 amino acids: CATSVGEAFF. DNA of the CDR3: TGTGCCACCTCAGTCGGGGAAGCTTTCTTT.

This rearrangement joins TRBV9 to TRBJ2-5; 14 positions agree with TRBD2. This CDR3 comprises 18 residues. Germline CDR1 reads SGDLS; CDR2 reads YYNGEE. V shed 4 bases, J shed 5 bases, and the junction held 13 bases outside the gene matches. This CDR3 reads CASSSPPTSGGVRETQYF. The CDR3 nucleotides are TGTGCCAGCAGCTCGCCGCCGACTAGCGGGGGGGTCCGGGAGACCCAGTACTTC. The full variable domain, its missing parts supplied by reference TRBV9 and TRBJ2-5, is DSGVTQTPKHLITATGQRVTLRCSPRSGDLSVYWYQQSLDQGLQFLIQYYNGEERAKGNILERFSAQQFPDLHSELNLSSLELGDSALYFCASSSPPTSGGVRETQYFGPGTRLLVL.

V is TRBV10-2 and J is TRBJ2-7, with 7 positions matching TRBD1. Per germline, CDR1 WSHSY and CDR2 SAAADI. The CDR3 is 16 amino acids. Trimming took 3 bases from V and 2 from J; bases not matched to a gene: 10. CDR3 loop: CASSEGSQGVTYEQYV. In DNA, the CDR3 is TGCGCCAGCAGTGAAGGGTCGCAGGGGGTGACCTACGAGCAGTACGTC.

The CDR3 spells CASRTGPGNYGYTF. As DNA, the CDR3 is TGTGCCAGCAGAACTGGTCCGGGTAACTATGGCTACACCTTC. The chain is built from TRBV7-2 and TRBJ1-2, with D hard to call. Germline V gene lookup returns CDR1 SGHTA and CDR2 FQGNSA. Trimming cost V 6 bases and J 1 base, with 12 bases left between them. This CDR3 spans 14 amino acids.

This sequence joins TRBV19 and TRBJ2-2, with a tentative D call TRBD2 (6 bases). In germline, CDR1 is LNHDA, CDR2 SQIVND (reference sequence). Trimming stripped 1 base from V and 7 bases from J, with 13 bases between. There are 15 residues in the CDR3. CDR3 in DNA: TGTGCCAGTAGTATAGTTCGGGGGATGGGCGGGGAGCTGTTTTTT. Its translation: CASSIVRGMGGELFF.

V usage is TRBV5-4 and J usage is TRBJ2-2; 10 bases are shared with TRBD2. The germline gives CDR1 SGHNT, CDR2 YYREEE (reference sequence). Trimming at V came to 4 bases and at J to 7 bases, leaving 10 bases not matched to a gene. This CDR3 comprises 16 residues. The CDR3 reads CASSPQRGGFRGELFF. In DNA, the CDR3 is TGTGCCAGCAGCCCTCAGCGGGGGGGGTTTCGCGGGGAGCTGTTTTTT. The full variable domain, completed using reference TRBV5-4 and TRBJ2-2, is ETGVTQSPTHLIKTRGQQVTLRCSSQSGHNTVSWYQQALGQGPQFIFQYYREEENGRGNFPPRFSGLQFPNYSSELNVNALELDDSALYLCASSPQRGGFRGELFFGEGSRLTVL.

The table lists this clone with a few counts. The J gene is TRBJ2-3, the V gene TRBV13; a weak D match, TRBD1 (7 bases). Per germline, CDR1 PRHDT and CDR2 FYEKMQ (reference sequence). V lost 1 base and J lost 0, with 11 bases in between. The CDR3 contains 16 residues. CDR3 in amino acids: CASSLATGTSTDTQYF. The DNA for the CDR3 is TGTGCCAGCAGCTTAGCGACAGGGACTAGCACAGATACGCAGTATTTT.

The table lists this clone with many counts. The gene calls are TRBV30 and TRBJ1-2, with 8 bases fitting TRBD1. Germline lookup yields CDR1 GTSNPN and CDR2 SVGIG (reference sequence). V shed 0 bases and J 8 bases; nucleotides not matched to a gene: 14. CDR3 size: 16 residues. The CDR3 region has the DNA TGTGCCTGGAGTGTAAAAAGTGGCAGGGGGCATCCCGGCTACACCTTC. Its translation is CAWSVKSGRGHPGYTF.

The chain recombines TRBV4-1 with TRBJ1-5, with TRBD1 matching over 8 bases. V gave up 6 bases and J gave up 3 bases; unmatched junction bases: 7. The length of the CDR3 is 15 residues. Per germline, CDR1 MGHRA and CDR2 YSYEKL. In DNA, the CDR3 is TGCGCCAGCAGTCCTGGACAGGGCTACAATCAGCCCCAGCATTTT. Translating it yields CASSPGQGYNQPQHF.